Given below is one TCR beta chain in context. The clone's antigen remains unknown. Qualities for individual bases were not recorded, and no much larger clone is one base off. Deletion took 3 bases off V and 6 bases off J, with a span of 21 bases between the germline ends. Spanning cysteine to phenylalanine, the CDR3 consists of 16 amino acids. CDR3 DNA is the only sequence kept; it has 48 bases, read in frame from the first base. CDR1 and CDR2 are read off the germline V gene (reference sequence) as SGHNT and YYREEE. The record originates from a study of long-term antiretroviral therapy in people with HIV (dated by TCRdb to between 2021 and 2024). A note on the overall study: Collection of the earliest samples took place about a decade ahead of the 2015 WHO recommendation for immediate ART, at a time when ART was typically delayed until CD4 counts fell. This retrospective serial study examined whether starting ART and sustained HIV suppression were associated with changes in the composition and diversity of the TRB repertoire in peripheral blood. From fewer than 35 adults with confirmed HIV infection, the cohort provided 150 to 200 cryopreserved PBMC samples, gathered serially across a mean of approximately six years (range 1-12). Among the approximately 27 participants with HIV, eleven to twelve were female. No cross-contamination during QIAcube processing turned up in test extractions that ran a monoclonal T-cell line alongside 25 to 35 polyclonal samples.

The immunoSEQ hsTCRB v3.0 assay was used at survey level resolution to sequence the TRB variable region. The target sequencing depth for TRB was about 35,000-50,000 T-cell genomes per sample. Pooled TRB libraries were sequenced on an Illumina MiSeq with a v3 150-cycle kit. From the authors' description of their analysis: Repertoire analysis was performed in R inside a reproducible Nextflow workflow that covered QC, data transformation and analysis. LymphoSeq2, an R package for exploring AIRR-Seq data, was used to implement the custom analyses. A handful of samples that produced fewer than 5000 total TRB sequences were removed, so approximately 190 HIV repertoires were analyzed. Among the approximately 190 retained HIV repertoires, 55 to 60 were collected before ART initiation and around 130 after ART initiation. Repertoires were downsampled to 5000 TRB nucleotide sequences, with summary statistics averaged over 100 downsampling iterations. Only TRB sequences with CDR3 regions of at least seven amino acids were retained for analysis. Diversity was assessed using a clonality score derived from Shannon entropy and using the Gini coefficient. In the repertoire networks, any two of the top 5000 CDR3 amino acid sequences were linked whenever the two sequences differed by an edit distance of one. GLIPH2 predicted antigen specificity groups and MHC restriction for TRB CDR3 amino acid sequences. CDR3 amino acid sequences were matched against VDJdb and McPAS-TCR to flag known CMV, EBV, HIV or tissue antigen associations. Pre-ART, post-ART and control groups were compared with Wilcoxon signed-rank tests and Holm-Bonferroni correction. The source is immuneACCESS, and TCRdb retained only in-frame sequences with V and J called. Part of the clones is not carried over; for the studies checked, unresolved V genes explain less than half of this, and the remainder is unexplained. V and J calls plus clone size are reproduced from that table; the DNA served to infer D and trimming. The sample yields about 7,200 clones; 65% to 75% were counted once. The biggest ten clones account for 15% to 20% of the sample.

What the research found in general, with its limitations: Inferences about post-ART repertoire changes were limited because no data were available on ART adherence, viral resistance or therapy changes. Expanded TRB clones identified before ART initiation dominated the repertoire across all time points, though the dominance fluctuated and decreased in many PLHIV after ART. Starting ART was linked to a significant rise in TRB diversity, yet even after long-term ART the diversity remained significantly lower than in transplant donor controls. CDR3 length ranges in HIV repertoires were narrower than in controls, and network structure suggested an antigen-experienced repertoire with only a slight naive shift after ART. Since PBMC availability was limited, sequencing covered only the TCR beta chain, with no alpha chain pairing. The samples span the years 2004 to 2017, and the ART regimens used may be less effective than current regimens. Because pre-ART samples had limited cell numbers, unsorted PBMC were profiled rather than sorted CD4+ and CD8+ T cells.

Inclusion was restricted to participants for whom at least one PBMC sample before ART initiation and at least two post-ART samples were available. Treatment was received in the United States of America by all participants with HIV. Cryopreserved samples of about 1-11 million PBMC were thawed and washed before DNA extraction. At the time of the earliest PBMC sample, participants with HIV were aged between roughly 20 and 55 years. PBMC samples from each participant spanned 1-4 timepoints before ART initiation and 2-8 timepoints after ART initiation, with a median of 7 samples. Serial HIV viral load, CD4+ T-cell count, ART history and demographic data were obtained for every participant. Genomic DNA was extracted from unsorted PBMC with a Qiagen kit on a QIAcube, with processing performed in batches of 12 samples.

This receptor was obtained from a man aged 35-49 years with HIV. Sequencing was performed on unsorted PBMCs, taken approximately eleven months before starting antiretroviral therapy. The chain is assembled from TRBV5-4 and TRBJ1-1; the D gene is perhaps TRBD1, from 6 matching bases. The nucleotide sequence reads TGTGCCAGCAGCTGGGACGCCGGGACATTGTACGCTGAAGCTTTCTTT. It translates to CASSWDAGTLYAEAFF.